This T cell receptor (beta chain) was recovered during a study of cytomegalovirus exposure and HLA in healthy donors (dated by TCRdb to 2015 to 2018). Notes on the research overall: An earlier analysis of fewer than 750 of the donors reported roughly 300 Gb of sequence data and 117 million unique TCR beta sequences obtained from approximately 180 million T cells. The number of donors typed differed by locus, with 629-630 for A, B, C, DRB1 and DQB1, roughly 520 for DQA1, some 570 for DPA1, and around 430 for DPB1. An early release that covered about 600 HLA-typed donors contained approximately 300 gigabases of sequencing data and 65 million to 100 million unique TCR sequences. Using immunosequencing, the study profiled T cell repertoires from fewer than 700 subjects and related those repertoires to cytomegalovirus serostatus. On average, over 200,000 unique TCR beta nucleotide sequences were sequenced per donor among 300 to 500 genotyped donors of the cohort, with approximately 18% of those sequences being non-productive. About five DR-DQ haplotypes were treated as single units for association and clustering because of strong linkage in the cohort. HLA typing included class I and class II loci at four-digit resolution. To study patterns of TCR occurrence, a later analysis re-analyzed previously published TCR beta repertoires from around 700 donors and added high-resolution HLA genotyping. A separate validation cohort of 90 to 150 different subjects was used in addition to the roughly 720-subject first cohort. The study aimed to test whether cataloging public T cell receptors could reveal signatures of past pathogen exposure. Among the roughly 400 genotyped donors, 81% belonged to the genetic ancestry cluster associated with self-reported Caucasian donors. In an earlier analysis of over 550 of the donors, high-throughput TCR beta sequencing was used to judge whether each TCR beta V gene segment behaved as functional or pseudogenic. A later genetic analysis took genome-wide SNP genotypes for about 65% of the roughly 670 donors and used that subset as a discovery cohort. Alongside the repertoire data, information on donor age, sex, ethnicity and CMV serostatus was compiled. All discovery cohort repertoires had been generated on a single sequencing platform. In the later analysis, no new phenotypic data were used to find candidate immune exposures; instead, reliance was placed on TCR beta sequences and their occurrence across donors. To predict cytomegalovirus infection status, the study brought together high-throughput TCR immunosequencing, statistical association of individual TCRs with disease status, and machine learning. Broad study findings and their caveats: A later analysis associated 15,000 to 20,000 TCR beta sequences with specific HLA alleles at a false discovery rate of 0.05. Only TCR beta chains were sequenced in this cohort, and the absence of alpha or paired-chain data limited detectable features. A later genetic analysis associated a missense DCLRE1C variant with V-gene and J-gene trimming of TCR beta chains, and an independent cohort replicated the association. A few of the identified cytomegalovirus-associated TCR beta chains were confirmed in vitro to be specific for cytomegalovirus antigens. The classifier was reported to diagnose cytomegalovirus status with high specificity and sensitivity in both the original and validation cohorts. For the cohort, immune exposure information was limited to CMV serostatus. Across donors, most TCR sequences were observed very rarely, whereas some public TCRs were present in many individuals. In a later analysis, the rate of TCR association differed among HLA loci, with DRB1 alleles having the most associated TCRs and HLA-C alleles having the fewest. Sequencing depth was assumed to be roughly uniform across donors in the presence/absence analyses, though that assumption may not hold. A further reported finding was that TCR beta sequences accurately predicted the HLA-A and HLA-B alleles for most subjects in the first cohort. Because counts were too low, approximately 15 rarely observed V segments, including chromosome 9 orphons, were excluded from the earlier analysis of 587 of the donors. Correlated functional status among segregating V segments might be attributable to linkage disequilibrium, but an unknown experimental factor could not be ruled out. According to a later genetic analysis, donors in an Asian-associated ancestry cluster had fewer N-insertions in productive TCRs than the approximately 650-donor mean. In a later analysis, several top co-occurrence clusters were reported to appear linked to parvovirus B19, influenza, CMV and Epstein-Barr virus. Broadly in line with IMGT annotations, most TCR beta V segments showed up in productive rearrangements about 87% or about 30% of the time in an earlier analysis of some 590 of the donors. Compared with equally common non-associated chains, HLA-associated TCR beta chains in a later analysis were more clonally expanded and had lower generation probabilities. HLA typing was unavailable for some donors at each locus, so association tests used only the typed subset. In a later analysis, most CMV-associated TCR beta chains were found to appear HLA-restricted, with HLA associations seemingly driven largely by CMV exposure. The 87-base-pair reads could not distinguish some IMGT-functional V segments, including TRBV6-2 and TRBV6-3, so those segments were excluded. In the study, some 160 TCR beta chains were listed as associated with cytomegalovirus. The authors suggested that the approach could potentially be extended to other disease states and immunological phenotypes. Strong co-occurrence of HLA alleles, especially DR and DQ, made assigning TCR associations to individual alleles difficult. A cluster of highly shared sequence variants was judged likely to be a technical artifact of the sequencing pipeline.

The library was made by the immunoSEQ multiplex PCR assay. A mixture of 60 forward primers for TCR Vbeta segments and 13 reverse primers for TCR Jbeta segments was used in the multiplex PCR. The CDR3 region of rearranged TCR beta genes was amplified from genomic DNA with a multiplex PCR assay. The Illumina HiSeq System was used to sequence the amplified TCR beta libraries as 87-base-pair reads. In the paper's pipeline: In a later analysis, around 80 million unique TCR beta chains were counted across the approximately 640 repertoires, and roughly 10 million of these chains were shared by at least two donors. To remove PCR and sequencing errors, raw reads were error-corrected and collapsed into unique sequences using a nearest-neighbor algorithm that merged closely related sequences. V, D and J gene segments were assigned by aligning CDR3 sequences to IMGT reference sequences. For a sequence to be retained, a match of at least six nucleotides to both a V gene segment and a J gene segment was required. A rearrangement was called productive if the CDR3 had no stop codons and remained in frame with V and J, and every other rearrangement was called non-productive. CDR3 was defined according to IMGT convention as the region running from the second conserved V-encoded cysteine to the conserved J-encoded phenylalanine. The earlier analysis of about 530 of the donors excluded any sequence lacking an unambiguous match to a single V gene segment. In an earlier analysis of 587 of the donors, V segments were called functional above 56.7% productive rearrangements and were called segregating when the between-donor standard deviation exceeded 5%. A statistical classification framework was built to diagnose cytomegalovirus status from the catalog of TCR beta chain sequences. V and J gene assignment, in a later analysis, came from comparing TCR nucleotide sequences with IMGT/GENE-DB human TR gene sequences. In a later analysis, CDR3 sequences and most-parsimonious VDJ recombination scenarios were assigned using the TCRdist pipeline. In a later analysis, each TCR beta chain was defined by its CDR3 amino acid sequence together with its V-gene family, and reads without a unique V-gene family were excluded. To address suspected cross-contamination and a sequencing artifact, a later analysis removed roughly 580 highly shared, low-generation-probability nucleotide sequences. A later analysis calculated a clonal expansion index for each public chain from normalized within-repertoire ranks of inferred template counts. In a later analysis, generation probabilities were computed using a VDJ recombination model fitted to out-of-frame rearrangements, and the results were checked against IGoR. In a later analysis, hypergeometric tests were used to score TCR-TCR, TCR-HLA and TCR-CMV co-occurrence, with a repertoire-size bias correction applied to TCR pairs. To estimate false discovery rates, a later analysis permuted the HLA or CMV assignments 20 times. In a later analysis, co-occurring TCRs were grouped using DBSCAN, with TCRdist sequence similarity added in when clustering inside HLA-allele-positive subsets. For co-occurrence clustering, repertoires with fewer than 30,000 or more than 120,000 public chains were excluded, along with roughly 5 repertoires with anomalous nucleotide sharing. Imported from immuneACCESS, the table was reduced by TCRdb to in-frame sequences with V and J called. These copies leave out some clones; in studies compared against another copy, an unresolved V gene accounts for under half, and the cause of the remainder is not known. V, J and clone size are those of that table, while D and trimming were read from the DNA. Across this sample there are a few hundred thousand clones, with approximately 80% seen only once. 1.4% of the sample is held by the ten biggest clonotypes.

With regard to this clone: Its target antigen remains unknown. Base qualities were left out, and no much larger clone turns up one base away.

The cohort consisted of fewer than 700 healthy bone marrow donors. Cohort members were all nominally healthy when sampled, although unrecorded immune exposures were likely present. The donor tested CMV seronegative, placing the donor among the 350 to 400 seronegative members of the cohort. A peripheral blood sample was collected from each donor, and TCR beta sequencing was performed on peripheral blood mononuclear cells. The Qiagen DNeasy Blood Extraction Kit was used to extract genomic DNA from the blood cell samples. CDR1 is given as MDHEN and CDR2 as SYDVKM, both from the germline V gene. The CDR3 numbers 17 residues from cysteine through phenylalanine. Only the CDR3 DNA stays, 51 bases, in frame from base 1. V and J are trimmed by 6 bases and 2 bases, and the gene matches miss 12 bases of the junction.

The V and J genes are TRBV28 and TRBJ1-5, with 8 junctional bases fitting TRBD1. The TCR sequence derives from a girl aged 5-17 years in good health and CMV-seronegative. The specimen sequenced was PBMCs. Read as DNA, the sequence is TGTGCCAGCAGCACCTACGCCGACAGGGGCGGCAATCAGCCCCAGCATTTT. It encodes CASSTYADRGGNQPQHF. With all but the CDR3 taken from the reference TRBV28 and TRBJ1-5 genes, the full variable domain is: DVKVTQSSRYLVKRTGEKVFLECVQDMDHENMFWYRQDPGLGLRLIYFSYDVKMKEKGDIPEGYSVSREKKERFSLILESASTNQTSMYLCASSTYADRGGNQPQHFGDGTRLSIL.